The 4 T cell receptor beta chains listed next were all sequenced from one sample in a study of control samples from healthy donors and cancer patients. Only in-frame clones appear in the TCRdb table, and some are missing; sequencing was by immunoSEQ multiplex PCR. The table lists 98,000 or so clones, around 80% of them singletons, with 2% in the top ten. The sequenced material came from blood. These receptors all come from a man in his fifties or sixties in good health.

The CDR3: CASSQKTGPSSKETQYF. The CDR3 DNA is TGTGCCAGCTCACAAAAGACCGGCCCCTCTTCGAAAGAGACCCAGTACTTC. The rearrangement uses TRBV18 and TRBJ2-5; no definite D call. V lost 4 bases, J lost 3 bases, and 21 bases lay in between. Germline V lookup: CDR1 KGHSH, CDR2 LQKENI. The CDR3 has 17 amino acids.

This rearrangement joins TRBV11-3 to TRBJ2-2; the D gene could be TRBD1 or TRBD2 (5 bases each). Germline-derived CDR1 and CDR2 are SGHNT and YENEEA. The CDR3 has 17 amino acids. The V gene lost 1 base and the J gene lost 4 bases, with 16 bases spanning the gap. In nucleotides, the CDR3 is TGTGCCAGCAGCTTAGGACCAACTCCGAGGGGCACCGGGGAGCTGTTTTTT. Protein: CASSLGPTPRGTGELFF.

The V gene is TRBV11-3, the J gene TRBJ2-1; 13 bases are a match to TRBD2. V shed 0 bases and J 1 base; nucleotides not matched to a gene: 12. The CDR3 length is 21 residues. Per the germline V gene, CDR1 is SGHNT and CDR2 is YENEEA. The CDR3 sequence is CASSLDILAGGMGWSYNEQFF. The CDR3 nucleotides are TGTGCCAGCAGCTTAGATATACTAGCGGGAGGGATGGGGTGGTCCTACAATGAGCAGTTCTTC. The variable domain in full, with the rest retrieved from reference TRBV11-3 and TRBJ2-1, is EAGVVQSPRYKIIEKKQPVAFWCNPISGHNTLYWYLQNLGQGPELLIRYENEEAVDDSQLPKDRFSAERLKGVDSTLKIQPAELGDSAVYLCASSLDILAGGMGWSYNEQFFGPGTRLTVL.

Points on this clone: The junction and the germline gene differ at one end; a read error may be behind it. The rearrangement uses TRBV18 and TRBJ1-2; D is ambiguous. The CDR3 is made up of 15 amino acids. Germline V CDR1 and CDR2: KGHSH, LQKENI. CDR3 in amino acids: CASSPAERANHGYTF. CDR3 sequence (DNA): TGTGCCAGCTCACCCGCCGAGAGGGCTAACCATGGCTACACCTTC.